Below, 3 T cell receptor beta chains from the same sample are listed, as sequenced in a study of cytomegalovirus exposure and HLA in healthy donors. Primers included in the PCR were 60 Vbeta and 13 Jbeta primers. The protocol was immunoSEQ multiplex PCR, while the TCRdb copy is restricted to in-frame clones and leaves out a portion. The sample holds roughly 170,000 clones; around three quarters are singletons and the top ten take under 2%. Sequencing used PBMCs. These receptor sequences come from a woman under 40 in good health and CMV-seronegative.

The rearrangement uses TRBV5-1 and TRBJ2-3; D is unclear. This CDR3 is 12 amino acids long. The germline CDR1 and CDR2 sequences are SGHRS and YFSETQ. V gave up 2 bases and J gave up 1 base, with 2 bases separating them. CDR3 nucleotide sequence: TGCGCCAGCAGCTTCGGCACAGATACGCAGTATTTT. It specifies CASSFGTDTQYF.

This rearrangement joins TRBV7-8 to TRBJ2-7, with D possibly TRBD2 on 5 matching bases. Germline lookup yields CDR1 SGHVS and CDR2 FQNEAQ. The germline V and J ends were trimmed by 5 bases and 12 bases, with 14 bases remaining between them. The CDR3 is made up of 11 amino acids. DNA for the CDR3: TGTGCCAGCAGCCCAGGACTGAGATTGTACTTC. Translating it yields CASSPGLRLYF.

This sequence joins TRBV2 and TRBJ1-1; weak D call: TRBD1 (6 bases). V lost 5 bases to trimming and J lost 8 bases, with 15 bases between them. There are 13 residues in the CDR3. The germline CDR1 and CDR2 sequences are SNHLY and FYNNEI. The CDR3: CASSSPWTEEAFF. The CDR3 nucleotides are TGTGCCAGCAGTTCTCCCTGGACAGAAGAAGCTTTCTTT.